The present T cell receptor (beta chain) was sequenced within a study of blood T cell repertoires in COVID-19. Study-level background: COVID-19 samples from acute and convalescent phases originated in the United States, Italy and Spain. PBMCs, B-cell-depleted T cells, or T cells provided the cDNA or gDNA that made up the material.

In the original workflow: Amplification of reference gene primers was used by the study to estimate nucleated cell counts. Data came from immunoSEQ multiplex PCR; TCRdb stores just in-frame clones and leaves some out. That table supplies the V and J calls and clone size; D and trimming were determined from the DNA. The table shows around 270,000 clones, with 70% to 90% occurring only once. Germline V lookup: CDR1 MDHEN, CDR2 SYDVKM. J gave up 5 bases and V 6 bases, and 11 bases lay outside the gene matches. The CDR3 sequence is 16 residues long. The source material was peripheral blood. The TCR comes from a woman aged 50 to 65 with acute or convalescent COVID-19. The chain links TRBV28 to TRBJ2-2; 8 positions agree with TRBD1. The CDR3 DNA follows: TGTGCCAGCAGCAAAGTGGGGACAGGCCGTACCGGGGAGCTGTTTTTT. This sequence encodes CASSKVGTGRTGELFF.